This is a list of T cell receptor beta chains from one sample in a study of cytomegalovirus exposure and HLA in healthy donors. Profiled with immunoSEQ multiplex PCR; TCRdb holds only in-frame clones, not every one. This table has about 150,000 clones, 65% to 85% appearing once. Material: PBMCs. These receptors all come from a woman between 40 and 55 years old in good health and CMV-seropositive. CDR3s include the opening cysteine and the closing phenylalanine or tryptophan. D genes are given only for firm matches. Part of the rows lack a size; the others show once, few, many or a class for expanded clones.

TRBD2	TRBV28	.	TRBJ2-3	TGTGCCAGCAGTTTACCTAGCGGGGGGTACACAGATACGCAGTATTTT	CASSLPSGGYTDTQYF
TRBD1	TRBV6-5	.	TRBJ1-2	TGTGCCAGCAGTTTTGACAGGGATGGCTACACCTTC	CASSFDRDGYTF
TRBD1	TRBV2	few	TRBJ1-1	TGTGCCAGCAGCTCCGGGACAGGGGGAGCTTTCTTT	CASSSGTGGAFF
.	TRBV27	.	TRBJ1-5	TGTGCCAGCAGTTTAAAAGGGGCCGGAAGCAATCAGCCCCAGCATTTT	CASSLKGAGSNQPQHF
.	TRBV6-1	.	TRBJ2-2	TGTGCCGCGCAAGAAGGTCCGGGGATCACCGGGGAGCTGTTTTTT	CAAQEGPGITGELFF
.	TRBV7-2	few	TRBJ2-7	TGTGCCAGCAGCTTCCCTTCTGGCCGCGAGCAGTACTTC	CASSFPSGREQYF
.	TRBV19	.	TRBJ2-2	TGTGCCAGTACATCCAGGGTGAACACCGGGGAGCTGTTTTTT	CASTSRVNTGELFF
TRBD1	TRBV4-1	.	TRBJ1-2	TGCGCCAGCAGCCAAGATCAGGACAGGGCTTTTGGCTATGGCTACACCTTC	CASSQDQDRAFGYGYTF
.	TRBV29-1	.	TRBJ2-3	TGCAGCGGAGGACATAACACAGATACGCAGTATTTT	CSGGHNTDTQYF
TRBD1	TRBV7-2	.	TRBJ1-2	TGTGCCAGCAGCTCAAGGACAGGGTGGTTGAGCTATGGCTACACCTTC	CASSSRTGWLSYGYTF
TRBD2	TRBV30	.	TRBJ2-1	TGTGCCTGGAGTTCCCTAGCGGGGGACAATGAGCAGTTCTTC	CAWSSLAGDNEQFF
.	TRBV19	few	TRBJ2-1	TGTGCCAGTAGTATAGGGTACATCAATGAGCAGTTCTTC	CASSIGYINEQFF
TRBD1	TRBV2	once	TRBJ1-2	TGTGCCAGCACCGACAGGGCCTATGGCTACACCTTC	CASTDRAYGYTF
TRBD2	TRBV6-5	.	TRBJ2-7	TGTGCCAGCAGTTACGGGGGGGAATACGAGCAGTACTTC	CASSYGGEYEQYF
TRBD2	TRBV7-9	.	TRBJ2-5	TGTGCCAGCAGCTTAGCCCCCACAGGACCGCGGGAGTTGGAGACCCAGTACTTC	CASSLAPTGPRELETQYF
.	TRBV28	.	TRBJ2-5	TGTGCCAGTAAGCGGAGGTCCCAAGAGACCCAGTACTTC	CASKRRSQETQYF
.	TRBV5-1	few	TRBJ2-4	TGTGCCAGCAGCTTGCAGGGGACGGTGAACATTCAGTACTTC	CASSLQGTVNIQYF
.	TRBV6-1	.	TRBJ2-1	TGTGCCAGCAGTGGGGGCGACCAGTACAATGAGCAGTTCTTC	CASSGGDQYNEQFF
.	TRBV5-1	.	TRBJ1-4	TGCGCCAGCAGCTCGGAGACAGGAATTAAACTGTTTTTT	CASSSETGIKLFF
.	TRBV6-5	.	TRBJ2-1	TGTGCCAGCACGCCCGGGACTGTGTACAATGAGCAGTTCTTC	CASTPGTVYNEQFF